This T cell receptor beta chain came from a study of beta chain features in type 1 diabetes. CDR3 length equals 13 residues. CDR1 MDHEN and CDR2 SYDVKM come from the germline V gene. V shed 8 bases, J shed 3 bases, and the junction held 3 bases outside the gene matches. Broader study findings: There was a moderate but significant shortening of TCRB CDR3s in all four CD4+ subsets of Type 1 diabetes patients. Whether TCRB rearrangement is influenced by HLA type went unresolved here.

This clone has just a few counts. Its cognate antigen is unknown. Expressed TCRB transcripts got sequenced, as all isolated RNA was reverse transcribed. Assay used: immunoSEQ multiplex PCR; TCRdb lists only in-frame clones, some missing. The table lists 300,000 or so clones, approximately 12% of them singletons. The clonotype was recovered from a woman between 18 and 29 years old with type 1 diabetes. The V and J genes are TRBV28 and TRBJ2-3; TRBD1 matches 9 bases. The material sequenced was naive CD4+ T cells from blood. CDR3 in DNA: TGTGCCAGCGGAGGACAGGGGACAGATACGCAGTATTTT. This translates into CASGGQGTDTQYF.